The 22 T cell receptor beta chains given below trace back to one sample, sequenced in a study of STAT5B mutations in CD4+ large granular lymphocyte leukemia (dated by TCRdb to 2021 to 2024). Preparation of the library involved the immunoSEQ multiplex PCR assay. The source is immuneACCESS, and TCRdb retained only in-frame sequences with V and J called. Part of the clones is not carried over; for the studies checked, unresolved V genes explain less than half of this, and the remainder is unexplained. This sample is represented by 37,000 or so clones; 70% to 85% of them were singletons. Of the sample, approximately 0.35% falls within the top ten clones. Material for sequencing was CD4+ T cells from blood buffy coats. These receptors were taken from a human donor in good health.

The chain combines TRBV30 with TRBJ2-3, with D maybe TRBD1 (5 bases). The CDR3 is 14 residues long. V was trimmed by 3 bases and J by 3 bases, leaving 13 bases between them. Per germline, CDR1 GTSNPN and CDR2 SVGIG (reference sequence). CDR3 protein: CAWRQGLRTDTQYF. The CDR3 DNA sequence: TGTGCCTGGAGGCAGGGTTTAAGGACAGATACGCAGTATTTT.

The chain carries TRBV21-1 and TRBJ1-3; the table assigns TRBD1, which was not confirmed against the DNA. TRBV21-1 is labeled a pseudogene. This CDR3 has 16 residues. CDR3 nucleotides: TGTGCCAGCAGCAAAATGGCCAGGTACTCTGGAAACACCATATATTTT. Protein product: CASSKMARYSGNTIYF.

The V and J genes are TRBV30 and TRBJ1-2; no clear D gene. V was clipped by 4 bases and J by 4 bases, with 13 bases between them. The CDR3 extends over 13 amino acids. From germline, CDR1 is GTSNPN and CDR2 SVGIG (reference sequence). The CDR3 spells CAWNHQEAYGYTF. The CDR3 coding sequence is TGTGCCTGGAATCACCAAGAGGCCTATGGCTACACCTTC. Based on the CDR3 plus reference TRBV30 and TRBJ1-2, the full variable domain is SQTIHQWPATLVQPVGSPLSLECTVEGTSNPNLYWYRQAAGRGLQLLFYSVGIGQISSEVPQNLSASRPQDRQFILSSKKLLLSDSGFYLCAWNHQEAYGYTFGSGTRLTVV.

The genes are TRBV5-4 and TRBJ1-2, with TRBD1 as a possible D gene (5 bases). CDR3 length: 15 amino acids. V was shortened by 5 bases and J by 2 bases, with 16 bases between the two germline ends. Germline-derived CDR1 and CDR2 are SGHNT and YYREEE (reference sequence). DNA of the CDR3: TGTGCCAGCAGGCATATGACAGCACAAAACTATGGCTACACCTTC. It codes for CASRHMTAQNYGYTF.

The rearrangement links TRBV19 to TRBJ1-5; no clear D gene. This CDR3 comprises 13 residues. Germline values: CDR1 LNHDA, CDR2 SQIVND (reference sequence). The V end lost 5 bases, the J end lost 6 bases, and 11 bases lay between the germline ends. CDR3 DNA sequence: TGTGCCAGTAGTCGCCTCGCAGTTCAGCCCCAGCATTTT. This codes for CASSRLAVQPQHF.

The genes are TRBV6-6 and TRBJ1-5; the D is unclear. Germline assignment: CDR1 MNHNY and CDR2 SVGAGI (reference sequence). The CDR3 has 13 residues. With 4 bases removed from V and 4 bases from J, the gap between germline ends came to 8 bases. The CDR3 sequence: CASSSTRNQPQHF. CDR3 nucleotide sequence: TGTGCCAGCAGTTCGACAAGGAATCAGCCCCAGCATTTT.

The chain uses TRBV19 and TRBJ1-5; 8 nucleotides align to TRBD1. The germline V gene has CDR1 LNHDA and CDR2 SQIVND (reference sequence). This CDR3 is built from 15 residues. After removal of 5 bases from V and 0 bases from J, the junction contained 3 bases not matched to a gene. The CDR3 DNA follows: TGTGCCAGTAGTTCACAGGGGGGTAGCAATCAGCCCCAGCATTTT. Its protein product is CASSSQGGSNQPQHF.

The chain carries TRBV19 and TRBJ2-7; 11 nucleotides agree with TRBD1. Trimming cost V 7 bases and J 0 bases; bases outside gene matches: 5. There are 15 residues in the CDR3. In germline, CDR1 is LNHDA, CDR2 SQIVND (reference sequence). In nucleotides, the CDR3 is TGTGCCAGTAATCCCGGGACAGGGGGCTCCTACGAGCAGTACTTC. Amino acid sequence: CASNPGTGGSYEQYF.

The V and J genes are TRBV6-5 and TRBJ1-2; D gene uncertain. V was cut by 5 bases and J by 8 bases, with 18 bases left in between. The CDR3 has 14 residues. CDR1 is MNHEY, CDR2 SVGAGI, per germline. DNA for the CDR3: TGTGCCAGCAGTCGAGACCTCCCGACCGGGGGCTACACCTTC. Translated: CASSRDLPTGGYTF.

This rearrangement joins TRBV6-1 to TRBJ1-2; possible D gene TRBD1, 6 bases. The CDR3 covers 18 residues. V lost 3 bases to trimming and J lost 3 bases, with 23 bases between them. Per the germline V gene, CDR1 is MNHNS and CDR2 is SASEGT. The DNA for the CDR3 is TGTGCCAGCAGTGAGGATCAGGGGACCCCTGGAGCTGACTATGGCTACACCTTC. Its protein is CASSEDQGTPGADYGYTF.

This clone has a handful of counts. The chain employs TRBV5-5 and TRBJ2-5; 7 nucleotides agree with TRBD2. The V and J ends lost 4 bases and 1 base, in that order; junction bases with no gene match: 7. Germline V gene lookup returns CDR1 SGHKS and CDR2 YYEKEE (reference sequence). The CDR3 covers 15 residues. The CDR3 spells CASSHGAGPQETQYF. The CDR3 coding sequence is TGTGCCAGCAGCCACGGAGCGGGACCCCAAGAGACCCAGTACTTC.

The chain joins TRBV25-1 to TRBJ2-1; D tentatively fits TRBD1 or TRBD2 (6 bases each). The CDR3 extends over 17 amino acids. Trimming took off 3 bases at V and 2 bases at J, with 17 bases between the two ends. Germline V lookup: CDR1 MGHDK, CDR2 SYGVNS. The CDR3 protein is CASSEISIGGTYNEQFF. The CDR3, as DNA: TGTGCCAGCAGTGAGATTTCGATAGGGGGGACCTACAATGAGCAGTTCTTC.

The rearrangement links TRBV7-2 to TRBJ2-1; perhaps TRBD2 as D (6 bases). The length of the CDR3 is 15 residues. V was trimmed by 5 bases and J by 3 bases, leaving 14 bases between them. The V gene's germline CDR1 is SGHTA and CDR2 FQGNSA. CDR3 protein: CASSPPGSVYNEQFF. As DNA, the CDR3 is TGTGCCAGCAGCCCCCCCGGGAGCGTCTACAATGAGCAGTTCTTC.

This clone came up a few times. In nucleotides, the CDR3 is TGTGCCAGCAGCCCGGACAGGATTGGCACTGAAGCTTTCTTT. The encoded protein is CASSPDRIGTEAFF. J is TRBJ1-1 and V is TRBV11-2; 7 bases line up with TRBD1. The V and J ends lost 5 bases and 4 bases, in that order; junction bases with no gene match: 7. Germline assignment: CDR1 SGHAT and CDR2 FQNNGV. The CDR3 contains 14 residues.

The V and J genes are TRBV6-6 and TRBJ2-7; TRBD1 matches at 9 bases. V lost 0 bases and J lost 8; bases outside the gene matches: 11. Germline values: CDR1 MNHNY, CDR2 SVGAGI (reference sequence). The CDR3 extends over 16 amino acids. The CDR3 loop is CASSYSLQGAGSQQYF. CDR3 nucleotides: TGTGCCAGCAGTTACTCCTTACAGGGGGCGGGGAGTCAGCAGTACTTC.

The sample holds one count of this clone. The chain recombines TRBV5-1 with TRBJ2-1; tentatively, D is TRBD1 (7 bases). Per germline, CDR1 SGHRS and CDR2 YFSETQ. The V gene lost 3 bases and the J gene lost 7 bases, with 14 bases spanning the gap. The length of the CDR3 is 14 residues. The CDR3 DNA follows: TGCGCCAGCAGCTCGGGGGACAGACTTAATGAGCAGTTCTTC. The encoded protein is CASSSGDRLNEQFF.

The chain uses TRBV5-6 and TRBJ1-1, with 7 bases matching TRBD1. V shed 4 bases, J shed 1 base, and the junction held 4 bases outside the gene matches. This CDR3 spans 14 amino acids. CDR1 is SGHDT, CDR2 YYEEEE, per germline. CDR3 residues: CASSPGTENTEAFF. The CDR3 region has the DNA TGTGCCAGCAGCCCCGGGACAGAGAACACTGAAGCTTTCTTT.

This chain links TRBV18 with TRBJ1-1; the D is unclear. The CDR3 extends over 14 amino acids. Looked up from germline, CDR1 is KGHSH and CDR2 is LQKENI. Trimming took off 2 bases at V and 1 base at J, with 8 bases between the two ends. The CDR3 is CASSPAGENTEAFF. CDR3 in DNA: TGTGCCAGCTCACCAGCAGGAGAGAACACTGAAGCTTTCTTT.

CDR3 nucleotides: TGTGCCTGGAGTCCACTCCGGGACACCTACAATGAGCAGTTCTTC. This sequence encodes CAWSPLRDTYNEQFF. The rearrangement links TRBV30 to TRBJ2-1; weak D call: TRBD1 (6 bases). Germline-derived CDR1 and CDR2 are GTSNPN and SVGIG (reference sequence). The CDR3 length is 15 residues. V gave up 2 bases and J gave up 2 bases, with 13 bases separating them.

This rearrangement joins TRBV11-2 to TRBJ2-5; D is ambiguous. V lost 5 bases and J lost 5, with 12 bases in between. Germline V gene sequence: CDR1 SGHAT, CDR2 FQNNGV. CDR3 length: 13 amino acids. The CDR3 DNA reads TGTGCCAGCAGCCACCAAGCTGGGGAGACCCAGTACTTC. Protein: CASSHQAGETQYF.

This chain links TRBV6-5 with TRBJ2-1; D is undetermined. The CDR3 runs to 15 residues. Looked up from germline, CDR1 is MNHEY and CDR2 is SVGAGI. With 6 bases removed from V and 6 bases from J, the gap between germline ends came to 18 bases. The CDR3 loop reads CASSLDPRLGNEQFF. The CDR3 DNA sequence: TGTGCCAGCAGCTTAGACCCTAGGCTGGGCAATGAGCAGTTCTTC.

The sample holds one count of this clone. The rearrangement uses TRBV5-4 and TRBJ2-7; possible D gene TRBD1, 5 bases. The germline V gene encodes CDR1 SGHNT and CDR2 YYREEE (reference sequence). The CDR3 runs to 14 residues. Between the trimmed V and J ends, which lost 3 bases and 3 bases, there was a span of 13 bases. The CDR3 reads CASSSQGYGYEQYF. The CDR3 DNA is TGTGCCAGCAGCTCCCAGGGTTACGGCTACGAGCAGTACTTC.